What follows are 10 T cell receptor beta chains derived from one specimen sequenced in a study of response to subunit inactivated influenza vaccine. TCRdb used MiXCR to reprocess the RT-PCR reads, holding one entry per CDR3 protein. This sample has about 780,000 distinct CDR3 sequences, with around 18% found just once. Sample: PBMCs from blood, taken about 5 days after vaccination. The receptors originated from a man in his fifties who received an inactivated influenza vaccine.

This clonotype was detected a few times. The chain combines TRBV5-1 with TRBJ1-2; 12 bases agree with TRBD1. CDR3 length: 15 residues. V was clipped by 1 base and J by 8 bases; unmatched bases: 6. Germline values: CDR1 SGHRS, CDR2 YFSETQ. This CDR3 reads CASSLSGQGAYGYTF. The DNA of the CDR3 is TGCGCCAGCAGCTTGTCGGGACAGGGGGCCTACGGCTACACCTTC.

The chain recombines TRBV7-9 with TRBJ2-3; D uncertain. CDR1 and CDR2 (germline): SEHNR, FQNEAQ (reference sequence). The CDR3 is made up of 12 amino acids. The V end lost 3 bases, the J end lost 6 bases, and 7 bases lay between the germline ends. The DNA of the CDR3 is TGTGCCAGCAGCTTCGTGATCGATACGCAGTATTTT. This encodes CASSFVIDTQYF.

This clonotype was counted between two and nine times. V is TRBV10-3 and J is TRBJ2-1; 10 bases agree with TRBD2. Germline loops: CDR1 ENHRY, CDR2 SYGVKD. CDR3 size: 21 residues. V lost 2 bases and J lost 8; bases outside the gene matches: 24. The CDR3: CAISEAPLIYQSGRGVDEQFF. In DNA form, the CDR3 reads TGTGCCATCAGTGAGGCCCCCTTAATATATCAGAGCGGGAGGGGTGTCGATGAGCAGTTCTTC.

The CDR3 protein is CASSQDPRYNEQFF. DNA for the CDR3: TGCGCCAGCAGCCAAGATCCCAGGTACAATGAGCAGTTCTTC. The V and J genes are TRBV4-1 and TRBJ2-1, with D unclear. The CDR3 is made up of 14 amino acids. Trimming took 0 bases from V and 4 from J, leaving 7 bases between them. The germline V gene encodes CDR1 MGHRA and CDR2 YSYEKL.

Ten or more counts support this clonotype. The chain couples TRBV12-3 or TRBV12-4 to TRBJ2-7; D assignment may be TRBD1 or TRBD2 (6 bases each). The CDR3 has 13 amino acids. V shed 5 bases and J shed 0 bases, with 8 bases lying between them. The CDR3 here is CASSGGGSYEQYF. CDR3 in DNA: TGTGCCAGCAGTGGAGGGGGCTCCTACGAGCAGTACTTC.

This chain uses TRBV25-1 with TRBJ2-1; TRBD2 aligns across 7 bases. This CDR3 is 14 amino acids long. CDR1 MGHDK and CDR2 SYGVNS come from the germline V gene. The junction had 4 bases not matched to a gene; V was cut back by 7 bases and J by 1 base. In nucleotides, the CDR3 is TGTGCCAGCATAGCGGGCCAATCCTACAATGAGCAGTTCTTC. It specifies CASIAGQSYNEQFF.

The DNA of the CDR3 is TGTGCCAGCAGCGTACCGGACAGGGGATACGTGGGTGAGCAGTTCTTC. It encodes CASSVPDRGYVGEQFF. The chain carries TRBV9 and TRBJ2-1; 9 bases agree with TRBD1. The trim removed 1 base at V and 9 bases at J, leaving 11 bases unmatched. The CDR3 sequence is 16 residues long. In germline, CDR1 is SGDLS, CDR2 YYNGEE. Full variable domain (remainder filled in from reference TRBV9 and TRBJ2-1): DSGVTQTPKHLITATGQRVTLRCSPRSGDLSVYWYQQSLDQGLQFLIQYYNGEERAKGNILERFSAQQFPDLHSELNLSSLELGDSALYFCASSVPDRGYVGEQFFGPGTRLTVL.

For the CDR3, the DNA is TGTGCCAGCACCTCCTCTTCCTTACTAGCGGGAGAAGGGAGTTCCTACAATGAGCAGTTCTTC. Its protein is CASTSSSLLAGEGSSYNEQFF. V is TRBV5-6 and J is TRBJ2-1, with 11 bases that match TRBD2. The V gene end was trimmed by 6 bases and the J gene end by 1 base; junction bases not matched to a gene: 21. The CDR3 spans 21 residues. Germline assignment: CDR1 SGHDT and CDR2 YYEEEE.

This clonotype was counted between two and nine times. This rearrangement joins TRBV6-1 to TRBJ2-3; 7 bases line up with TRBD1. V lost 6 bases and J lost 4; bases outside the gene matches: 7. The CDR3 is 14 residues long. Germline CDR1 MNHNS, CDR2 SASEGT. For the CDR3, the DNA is TGTGCCAGCAGCAACCCGACAGGGCCAGATACGCAGTATTTT. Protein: CASSNPTGPDTQYF.

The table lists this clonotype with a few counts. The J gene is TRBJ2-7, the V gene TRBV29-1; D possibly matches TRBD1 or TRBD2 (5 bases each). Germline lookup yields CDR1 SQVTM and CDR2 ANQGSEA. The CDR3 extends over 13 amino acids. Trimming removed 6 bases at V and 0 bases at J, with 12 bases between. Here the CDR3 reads CSVGRDGSYEQYF. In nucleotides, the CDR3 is TGCAGCGTCGGCCGGGACGGCTCCTACGAGCAGTACTTC.